This TCR beta chain originates from a study of response to subunit inactivated influenza vaccine. General study findings and limits: Researchers suggested that each seasonal influenza vaccination recruits few new T cells.

A word on this clonotype: Its antigen remains unknown.

In TCRdb, the RT-PCR reads were re-called with MiXCR into one record per CDR3 protein. The sample carries roughly 630,000 distinct CDR3 sequences, around 15% recorded once. Germline CDR1 reads MDHEN; CDR2 reads SYDVKM. The V gene lost 4 bases and the J gene lost 6 bases, with 23 bases spanning the gap. The CDR3 runs to 17 residues. The gene calls are TRBV28 and TRBJ2-3; D possibly matches TRBD1 or TRBD2 (5 bases each). The sequences come from PBMCs from blood, collected roughly 2 weeks before vaccination. This sequence was found in a man over 45 who received an inactivated influenza vaccine. CDR3 DNA: TGTGCCAGCAGTTCCACGGACCCCCTAGGCGAGGGGGATACGCAGTATTTT. Translating it yields CASSSTDPLGEGDTQYF. Complete variable domain (other parts from reference TRBV28 and TRBJ2-3): DVKVTQSSRYLVKRTGEKVFLECVQDMDHENMFWYRQDPGLGLRLIYFSYDVKMKEKGDIPEGYSVSREKKERFSLILESASTNQTSMYLCASSSTDPLGEGDTQYFGPGTRLTVL.